This TCR beta chain was sequenced in a study of shared clonotypes between healthy human individuals. Points from the study as a whole: Around 5% of naive CD4 clonotypes were shared across a few donors. Relative to clonotypes present in all four donors, those not shared had lower generation probabilities. Naive subsets typically showed greater estimated richness than memory subsets.

Authors' data handling: ImmunoSEQ gave junction-only sequences without quality scores, so filtering differed. The method was immunoSEQ multiplex PCR; TCRdb's version includes in-frame clones alone and lacks a portion of them. Clonal size and the V and J genes are those of that table, whereas D and trimming came from the DNA. The table includes roughly 2.1 million clones, more than 85% detected once. In regard to this clone: Its antigen remains unidentified.

CD8 cells classed as naive were CD45RO-negative and positively selected for CCR7, excluding terminally differentiated effector memory CD45RA+ cells. Germline lookup yields CDR1 SGHAT and CDR2 FQDESV (reference sequence). The CDR3 length is 15 residues. V trimming: 2 bases; J trimming: 3 bases; junction bases outside the gene matches: 7. This TCR was sampled from a man in his late teens or twenties in good health. Some clones in this sample may be carry-over from other donors' samples. The chain has TRBV11-1 and TRBJ2-7; 7 nucleotides agree with TRBD1. Sequenced material: naive CD8+ T cells from PBMCs. The chain's CDR3 is CASSLRTGGRYEQYF. For the CDR3, the DNA is TGTGCCAGCAGCTTACGGACAGGTGGACGCTACGAGCAGTACTTC.